This T cell receptor (beta chain) comes out of a study of long-term antiretroviral therapy in people with HIV. Germline values: CDR1 SGHVS, CDR2 FNYEAQ. Deletions cut 5 bases from V and 0 bases from J, with 13 bases between. This CDR3 has 16 amino acids. The study, taken as a whole, reports: Among HIV repertoires, CDR3 length ranges were narrower than those of controls.

Survey level was the resolution at which the v3.0 immunoSEQ assay ran. Sequencing used immunoSEQ multiplex PCR; TCRdb keeps in-frame clones, though not all of them. The table records 20,000 to 30,000 clones, around 80% of them present only once. A remark on this clone: Its cognate antigen is unknown.

Sequenced here: unsorted PBMCs, sampled 3 years after starting antiretroviral therapy. The rearrangement uses TRBV7-6 and TRBJ2-2; D ambiguous. The receptor comes from a man in his fifties with HIV. The CDR3 protein is CASSARLNANTGELFF. In nucleotides, the CDR3 is TGTGCCAGCAGCGCGCGGCTCAACGCGAACACCGGGGAGCTGTTTTTT. Full variable domain (rest looked up from reference TRBV7-6 and TRBJ2-2): GAGVSQSPRYKVTKRGQDVALRCDPISGHVSLYWYRQALGQGPEFLTYFNYEAQQDKSGLPNDRFSAERPEGSISTLTIQRTEQRDSAMYRCASSARLNANTGELFFGEGSRLTVL.